Only one count was recorded for the clone carrying this T cell receptor (beta chain). Its antigen is currently unknown. These data come from a study of T cell repertoires and HLA-DP antigens. About the research overall: Alloantigens: one with one groove difference and one with around 9 differences versus self. Points from the study as a whole: Sorted CD137+ cells had clonality roughly 0.39 against both alloantigens, versus around 0.04 pre-culture.

The method was immunoSEQ multiplex PCR; TCRdb's version includes in-frame clones alone and lacks a portion of them. The sample contains around 100,000 clones, 85% to 95% of which appear only once. Negative selection yielded untouched CD4+ T cells of average about 98% purity. Untouched CD4+ T cells were bead-isolated at about 98% purity. The TCR sequence derives from a young woman in good health and CMV-seronegative. The specimen was CD4+ T cells from PBMCs.

The CDR3 loop is CASSWDSNQPQHF. The CDR3 DNA reads TGTGCCAGCAGCTGGGATAGCAATCAGCCCCAGCATTTT. This chain links TRBV7-8 with TRBJ1-5; D gene ambiguous. Germline CDR1 SGHVS, CDR2 FQNEAQ. The CDR3 runs 13 residues. The V end lost 4 bases, the J end lost 0 bases, and 4 bases lay between the germline ends.